One and the same sample provided the 25 T cell receptor beta chains below, sequenced in a study of T cell responses to AZD1222 COVID-19 vaccine. Some clones are missing from TCRdb's copy, which holds only in-frame ones; the method was immunoSEQ multiplex PCR. Among tens of thousands of clones listed, about 94% were seen once. The sample was peripheral blood, taken 28 days after the second AZD1222 dose. All receptors derive from an adult who received the AZD1222 COVID-19 vaccine.

The chain carries TRBV30 and TRBJ1-2; the match to TRBD1 covers 7 bases. This CDR3 is built from 12 residues. Germline V gene data show CDR1 as GTSNPN and CDR2 as SVGIG (reference sequence). Germline trimming cut 1 base from V and 5 bases from J; bases unmatched to any gene: 1. CDR3 residues: CAWSGDSYGYTF. The CDR3 bases are TGTGCCTGGAGTGGGGACAGTTATGGCTACACCTTC.

The CDR3 sequence is CASSRDRGAGELFF. DNA of the CDR3: TGTGCCAGTAGCCGGGACAGGGGTGCCGGGGAGCTGTTTTTT. This chain links TRBV19 with TRBJ2-2; TRBD1 matches 10 bases. This CDR3 spans 14 amino acids. The ends lost 6 bases at V and 6 bases at J; junction bases unmatched: 4. Germline V gene sequence: CDR1 LNHDA, CDR2 SQIVND (reference sequence).

The chain combines TRBV19 with TRBJ2-3; TRBD1 aligns across 7 bases. J lost 4 bases, V lost 5 bases, and 9 bases had no gene match. CDR3 length equals 15 residues. Germline V lookup: CDR1 LNHDA, CDR2 SQIVND (reference sequence). The CDR3 reads CASSPQTGLADTQYF. The DNA for the CDR3 is TGTGCCAGTAGTCCACAGACAGGGTTGGCAGATACGCAGTATTTT.

The gene calls are TRBV10-3 and TRBJ1-1, with 10 bases that match TRBD1. The trim removed 10 bases at V and 7 bases at J, leaving 18 bases unmatched. This CDR3 contains 16 residues. Per the germline V gene, CDR1 is ENHRY and CDR2 is SYGVKD. The CDR3 region has the DNA TGTGCCACCAGCCCGGGGGTAGACAGGGGGCGTAGTGAAGCTTTCTTT. The encoded protein is CATSPGVDRGRSEAFF.

V usage is TRBV3-1 (or the pseudogene TRBV3-2) and J usage is TRBJ2-1; 10 nucleotides agree with TRBD1. Looked up from germline, CDR1 is LGHDT and CDR2 is YNNKEL (reference sequence). CDR3 length: 17 amino acids. V shed 4 bases, J shed 4 bases, and the junction held 10 bases outside the gene matches. Here the CDR3 DNA reads TGTGCCAGCAGCCTGACAGGGGGCAATGGTCTTTACAATGAGCAGTTCTTC. Its translation is CASSLTGGNGLYNEQFF.

The chain is built from TRBV6-5 and TRBJ1-2; 7 positions agree with TRBD1. The CDR3 is 12 amino acids. The junction had 2 bases not matched to a gene; V was cut back by 7 bases and J by 3 bases. From germline, CDR1 is MNHEY and CDR2 SVGAGI. CDR3 in amino acids: CASKTGDYGYTF. The CDR3 DNA sequence: TGTGCCAGCAAAACAGGGGACTATGGCTACACCTTC.

CDR3 bases: TGTGCCAGCAGCGTAGAACCAGATATGAACACTGAAGCTTTCTTT. Protein product: CASSVEPDMNTEAFF. The gene calls are TRBV9 and TRBJ1-1, with D hard to call. Germline V gene data show CDR1 as SGDLS and CDR2 as YYNGEE. The length of the CDR3 is 15 residues. Trimming cost V 0 bases and J 0 bases, with 9 bases left between them.

The chain combines TRBV3-1 (or the pseudogene TRBV3-2) with TRBJ2-3; 11 bases are shared with TRBD1. This CDR3 region has 15 residues. V shed 5 bases, J shed 4 bases, and the junction held 5 bases outside the gene matches. The germline V gene has CDR1 LGHDT and CDR2 YNNKEL (reference sequence). CDR3 sequence reads: CASSRDRGDPDTQYF. The CDR3 region has the DNA TGTGCCAGCAGCAGGGACAGGGGGGATCCAGATACGCAGTATTTT.

This chain links TRBV12-3 or TRBV12-4 with TRBJ2-7; weak D call: TRBD2 (5 bases). V dropped 6 bases and J dropped 6 bases, with 12 bases sitting between them. This CDR3 region has 12 residues. CDR3 nucleotides: TGTGCCAGCAGCCTTGGGAGAAGCGAGCAGTACTTC. Its protein product is CASSLGRSEQYF.

The CDR3 loop is CASSRDRGNTEAFF. For the CDR3, the DNA is TGTGCCAGCAGCCGGGACAGGGGGAACACTGAAGCTTTCTTT. V is TRBV6-5 and J is TRBJ1-1; 10 nucleotides agree with TRBD1. V shed 6 bases and J 1 base; nucleotides not matched to a gene: 2. CDR3 length: 14 residues. Per the germline V gene, CDR1 is MNHEY and CDR2 is SVGAGI.

This chain uses TRBV6-1 with TRBJ1-5; maybe TRBD1 (6 bases). This CDR3 has 16 amino acids. Germline V gives CDR1 MNHNS, CDR2 SASEGT. The germline V and J ends were trimmed by 4 bases and 3 bases, with 16 bases remaining between them. The CDR3 spells CASSGKGGRINQPQHF. The DNA of the CDR3 is TGTGCCAGCAGTGGGAAGGGGGGCAGAATCAATCAGCCCCAGCATTTT.

The rearrangement links TRBV30 to TRBJ1-1; D uncertain. Trimming left V 2 bases short and J 0 bases short, with 19 bases between. The CDR3 is made up of 17 amino acids. Germline CDR1 reads GTSNPN; CDR2 reads SVGIG (reference sequence). In nucleotides, the CDR3 is TGTGCCTGGAGTCATCCCAGGCGGGTCTATATGAACACTGAAGCTTTCTTT. It yields the protein CAWSHPRRVYMNTEAFF.

This chain uses TRBV5-4 with TRBJ2-3; 9 bases agree with TRBD2. V dropped 0 bases and J dropped 8; count of bases not matched to a gene: 10. The CDR3 totals 16 residues. The germline CDR1 and CDR2 sequences are SGHNT and YYREEE (reference sequence). CDR3 DNA: TGTGCCAGCAGCTTGGTTGGCGGGGGGGCCGGGGGTACGCAGTATTTT. Translation gives CASSLVGGGAGGTQYF.

The gene calls are TRBV30 and TRBJ1-5; the D is unclear. Trimming shortened V by 3 bases and J by 2 bases, and 14 bases separated the two germline ends. The CDR3 runs to 15 residues. CDR1 is GTSNPN and CDR2 is SVGIG in the germline V gene (reference sequence). The CDR3 nucleotides read TGTGCCTGGAGCCTGCCCGGGAACGGCAATCAGCCCCAGCATTTT. Residues: CAWSLPGNGNQPQHF.

The chain couples TRBV6-1 to TRBJ1-4; D unresolved. With 0 bases removed from V and 7 bases from J, the gap between germline ends came to 12 bases. The CDR3 runs 15 residues. Looked up from germline, CDR1 is MNHNS and CDR2 is SASEGT. The DNA for the CDR3 is TGTGCCAGCAGTGAAGCGCCTGGGGTACGTGAAAAACTGTTTTTT. Its protein is CASSEAPGVREKLFF.

V is TRBV12-5 and J is TRBJ1-5; no definite D call. Germline CDR1 LGHNT, CDR2 FRNRAP. This CDR3 is built from 15 residues. V was pared by 1 base and J by 0 bases, with 7 bases between. CDR3 region: CASGLAHGSNQPQHF. In DNA form, the CDR3 reads TGTGCTAGTGGTTTGGCCCACGGTAGCAATCAGCCCCAGCATTTT.

The V and J genes are TRBV7-8 and TRBJ1-2; D remains ambiguous. Trimming stripped 0 bases from V and 6 bases from J, with 8 bases between. The CDR3 has 13 amino acids. In germline, CDR1 is SGHVS, CDR2 FQNEAQ. The CDR3 DNA follows: TGTGCCAGCAGCTTAGCGGGGAAGAATGGCTACACCTTC. Translating gives CASSLAGKNGYTF.

This clone was counted a single time. The chain combines TRBV7-9 with TRBJ1-4; D gene uncertain. Germline V CDR1 and CDR2: SEHNR, FQNEAQ (reference sequence). The CDR3 extends over 18 amino acids. Trimming took 4 bases from V and 0 from J, leaving 18 bases between them. The CDR3 DNA reads TGTGCCAGCAGCTATGGGCGGGTAAACGAGGCAACTAATGAAAAACTGTTTTTT. Protein: CASSYGRVNEATNEKLFF.

The V gene is TRBV7-8, the J gene TRBJ1-1; TRBD1 agrees at 10 bases. CDR3 size: 16 residues. V lost 0 bases to trimming and J lost 0 bases; unmatched junction nucleotides: 1. Germline lookup yields CDR1 SGHVS and CDR2 FQNEAQ. DNA for the CDR3: TGTGCCAGCAGCTTAGCGACAGGGGGCGTGAACACTGAAGCTTTCTTT. It is translated as CASSLATGGVNTEAFF.

The genes are TRBV4-1 and TRBJ2-1; D not certain. The CDR3 has 14 residues. CDR1 MGHRA and CDR2 YSYEKL come from the germline V gene. Trimming took off 0 bases at V and 3 bases at J, with 6 bases between the two ends. Written as DNA, the CDR3 is TGCGCCAGCAGCCAAGAGGCGAACTACAATGAGCAGTTCTTC. Its translation: CASSQEANYNEQFF.

The V call is TRBV4-2, the J call TRBJ1-2; perhaps TRBD1 as D (5 bases). The CDR3 contains 16 residues. The germline CDR1 and CDR2 sequences are LGHNA and YNFKEQ. V dropped 0 bases and J dropped 8 bases, with 19 bases sitting between them. The CDR3 spells CASSQDYQQDPPGYTF. In DNA, the CDR3 is TGTGCCAGCAGCCAAGATTACCAACAGGACCCGCCAGGCTACACCTTC.

This clone was detected only once. The V call is TRBV2, the J call TRBJ2-7; the D gene is possibly TRBD1 (5 bases). Germline V gene lookup returns CDR1 SNHLY and CDR2 FYNNEI. V was cut by 7 bases and J by 1 base, with 14 bases left in between. The CDR3 covers 14 residues. The DNA of the CDR3 is TGTGCCAGCAACCCTCGTAGGGGTTCCTACGAGCAGTACTTC. Its translation is CASNPRRGSYEQYF. Combining the CDR3 with reference TRBV2 and TRBJ2-7 gives the whole variable domain EPEVTQTPSHQVTQMGQEVILRCVPISNHLYFYWYRQILGQKVEFLVSFYNNEISEKSEIFDDQFSVERPDGSNFTLKIRSTKLEDSAMYFCASNPRRGSYEQYFGPGTRLTVT.

This clone was seen only once. This chain connects TRBV5-6 to TRBJ2-1, with 7 bases that match TRBD2. J gave up 4 bases and V 7 bases, and 8 bases lay outside the gene matches. The CDR3 runs to 14 residues. CDR1 is SGHDT and CDR2 is YYEEEE in the germline V gene. The CDR3 spells CASSSGADYNEQFF. CDR3 DNA sequence: TGTGCCAGCTCAAGCGGGGCCGATTACAATGAGCAGTTCTTC.

The chain employs TRBV4-3 and TRBJ2-2; the D is unclear. CDR1 and CDR2 (germline): LGHNA, YSLEER. The CDR3 extends over 13 amino acids. The germline V and J ends were trimmed by 6 bases and 6 bases, with 11 bases remaining between them. The CDR3 loop reads CASSRALSGELFF. CDR3 nucleotides: TGCGCCAGCAGTCGGGCGTTGTCCGGGGAGCTGTTTTTT.

The rearrangement uses TRBV28 and TRBJ1-2; D may be TRBD1 (6 bases). V shed 4 bases and J shed 7 bases, with 16 bases lying between them. Germline assignment: CDR1 MDHEN and CDR2 SYDVKM. The CDR3 is 14 amino acids. The chain's CDR3 is CASSSHPRGSGYTF. CDR3 DNA sequence: TGTGCCAGCAGTTCACATCCCAGGGGCTCTGGCTACACCTTC.